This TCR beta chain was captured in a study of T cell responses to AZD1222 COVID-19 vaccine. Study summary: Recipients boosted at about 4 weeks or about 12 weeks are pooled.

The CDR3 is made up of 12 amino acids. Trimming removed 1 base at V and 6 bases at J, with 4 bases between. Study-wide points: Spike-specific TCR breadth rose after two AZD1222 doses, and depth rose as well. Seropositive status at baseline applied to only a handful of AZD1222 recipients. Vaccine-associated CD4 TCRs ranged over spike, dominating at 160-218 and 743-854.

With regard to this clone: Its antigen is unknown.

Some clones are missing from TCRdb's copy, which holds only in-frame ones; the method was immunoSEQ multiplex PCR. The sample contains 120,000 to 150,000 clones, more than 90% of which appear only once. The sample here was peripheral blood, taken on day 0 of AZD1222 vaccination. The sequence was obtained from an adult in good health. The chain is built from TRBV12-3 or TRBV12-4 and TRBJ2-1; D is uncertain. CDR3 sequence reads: CASSLVGNEQFF. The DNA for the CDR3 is TGTGCCAGCAGTTTAGTGGGCAATGAGCAGTTCTTC.